This is a list of T cell receptor beta chains from one sample in a study of T cell responses to AZD1222 COVID-19 vaccine. Method: immunoSEQ multiplex PCR; TCRdb's copy keeps in-frame clones and lacks some. This table has 150,000 or so clones, under 95% appearing once. Sample: peripheral blood, taken on day 0 of AZD1222 vaccination. These receptors all stem from an adult in good health. Each CDR3 is given with its conserved first and last residue. D genes are given only for firm matches. Rows may omit the clone size; those that give it use once, few, many or a size class.

size: .; D: .; V: TRBV5-6; J: TRBJ1-1; DNA: TGTGCCAGCAGCTGGGCCAGGGGCCTTGAAGCTTTCTTT; CDR3: CASSWARGLEAFF
size: few; D: TRBD2; V: TRBV5-1; J: TRBJ2-2; DNA: TGCGCCAGCAGCCAGGGACTAGCGGGGTTGGACACCGGGGAGCTGTTTTTT; CDR3: CASSQGLAGLDTGELFF
size: few; D: .; V: TRBV10-3; J: TRBJ1-2; DNA: TGTGCCATCAGCCCAGGGCTCTATGGCTACACCTTC; CDR3: CAISPGLYGYTF
size: .; D: TRBD1; V: TRBV19; J: TRBJ1-5; DNA: TGTGCCAGTAGTTCACGACAGGGGATAAGCAATCAGCCCCAGCATTTT; CDR3: CASSSRQGISNQPQHF
size: .; D: .; V: TRBV5-8; J: TRBJ1-5; DNA: TGTGCCAGCAGCCCGGACCTCTCGGAGCCCCAGCATTTT; CDR3: CASSPDLSEPQHF
size: once; D: .; V: TRBV19; J: TRBJ1-1; DNA: TGTGCCAGTAGTGGAGGGGACACGGGACCCGGGGACACTGAAGCTTTCTTT; CDR3: CASSGGDTGPGDTEAFF
size: .; D: .; V: TRBV5-7; J: TRBJ1-2; DNA: TGTGCCAGCAGCTTGTTCCCAGACTATGGCTACACCTTC; CDR3: CASSLFPDYGYTF
size: .; D: .; V: TRBV7-9; J: TRBJ2-1; DNA: TGTGCCAGCAGGGCCGTGGATCACAATGAGCAGTTCTTC; CDR3: CASRAVDHNEQFF
size: .; D: .; V: TRBV30; J: TRBJ1-5; DNA: TGTGCCTGGAGTAGAGTCAATCAGCCCCAGCATTTT; CDR3: CAWSRVNQPQHF
size: .; D: .; V: TRBV7-2; J: TRBJ1-1; DNA: TGTGCCAGCAGCTTTGGCAGGATGAACACTGAAGCTTTCTTT; CDR3: CASSFGRMNTEAFF
size: .; D: TRBD1; V: TRBV9; J: TRBJ1-2; DNA: TGTGCCAGCAGCCCAGGACAGGGGGACTATGGCTACACCTTC; CDR3: CASSPGQGDYGYTF
size: .; D: .; V: TRBV2; J: TRBJ1-1; DNA: TGTGCCAGCAGTCAACATACAAAGAACACTGAAGCTTTCTTT; CDR3: CASSQHTKNTEAFF
size: .; D: .; V: TRBV7-3; J: TRBJ1-2; DNA: TGTGCCAGCAGCTCCCCGGTCAGGGGAGGTGGCTACACCTTC; CDR3: CASSSPVRGGGYTF
size: .; D: TRBD2; V: TRBV18; J: TRBJ2-3; DNA: TGTGCCAGCTCTCCCCTGGGACTAGCGATTGGCACAGATACGCAGTATTTT; CDR3: CASSPLGLAIGTDTQYF
size: .; D: TRBD2; V: TRBV10-2; J: TRBJ2-7; DNA: TGCGCCAGCAGTATTACTAGCGGGGGGGCAAGCTCCTACGAGCAGTACTTC; CDR3: CASSITSGGASSYEQYF
size: .; D: .; V: TRBV7-9; J: TRBJ2-3; DNA: TGTGCCAGCAGCCTGGGCGGGGTGTCGCAGTATTTT; CDR3: CASSLGGVSQYF
size: .; D: TRBD2; V: TRBV5-6; J: TRBJ2-7; DNA: TGTGCCAGCAGCCCTGGGACTAGTTGGACCTACGAGCAGTACTTC; CDR3: CASSPGTSWTYEQYF
size: .; D: .; V: TRBV21-1; J: TRBJ1-5; DNA: TGTGCCAGCAGCGGGCGGGTTTGGGGCAATCAGCCCCAGCATTTT; CDR3: CASSGRVWGNQPQHF
size: .; D: .; V: TRBV1; J: TRBJ1-2; DNA: TGCACCAGCAGCCAAGATTCCCCGGCCAGGAGTGGCTACACCTTC; CDR3: CTSSQDSPARSGYTF
size: .; D: TRBD1; V: TRBV28; J: TRBJ1-2; DNA: TGTGCCAGCAGCCCTCGGGACAGGCTCTATGGCTACACCTTC; CDR3: CASSPRDRLYGYTF
size: .; D: .; V: TRBV5-5; J: TRBJ2-7; DNA: TGTGCCAGCAGCGCCGGCGGGATTCCCTACGAGCAGTACTTC; CDR3: CASSAGGIPYEQYF
size: .; D: TRBD1; V: TRBV3-1/TRBV3-2; J: TRBJ1-2; DNA: TGTGCCAGCAGCCTGGACAGGCCCGGAGGCTACACCTTC; CDR3: CASSLDRPGGYTF
size: once; D: .; V: TRBV7-8; J: TRBJ1-3; DNA: TGTGCCAGCAGCTTAGCCGTCAACTCTGGAAACACCATATATTTT; CDR3: CASSLAVNSGNTIYF
size: .; D: .; V: TRBV30; J: TRBJ2-2; DNA: TGTGCCTGGAGCCCGTGGGGATTGGCCGGGGAGCTGTTTTTT; CDR3: CAWSPWGLAGELFF
size: few; D: .; V: TRBV6-4; J: TRBJ2-5; DNA: TGTGCCAGCATCCGACGGGGGCCTAAGGGGGAGACCCAGTACTTC; CDR3: CASIRRGPKGETQYF
size: .; D: TRBD2; V: TRBV5-1; J: TRBJ2-5; DNA: TGCGCCAGCAGCCCGGGAGGGCGGGGGTCACGAGGGGAGACCCAGTACTTC; CDR3: CASSPGGRGSRGETQYF
size: .; D: .; V: TRBV7-2; J: TRBJ2-5; DNA: TGTGCCAGCAGCTCCGCAGAGTGGGGGGACCAAGAGACCCAGTACTTC; CDR3: CASSSAEWGDQETQYF
size: .; D: TRBD1; V: TRBV4-2; J: TRBJ1-1; DNA: TGTGCCAGCAGCCAAGACCCCGGGACAGGGGGCCTGAGCACTGAAGCTTTCTTT; CDR3: CASSQDPGTGGLSTEAFF
size: once; D: .; V: TRBV3-1/TRBV3-2; J: TRBJ2-2; DNA: TGTGCCAGCGTGCCCGGGGGGCGGAACACCGGGGAGCTGTTTTTT; CDR3: CASVPGGRNTGELFF
size: once; D: TRBD1; V: TRBV9; J: TRBJ2-2; DNA: TGTGCCAGCAGCCCCCAACAGGGGTGGAGCTGGGAGCTGTTTTTT; CDR3: CASSPQQGWSWELFF
size: .; D: .; V: TRBV5-1; J: TRBJ2-2; DNA: TGCGCCAGCACCCTGGCGGGGACGGTCGGGGAGCTGTTTTTT; CDR3: CASTLAGTVGELFF
size: once; D: .; V: TRBV18; J: TRBJ1-4; DNA: TGTGCCAGCTCAATGACAGGCGGCCAGGAAAAACTGTTTTTT; CDR3: CASSMTGGQEKLFF
size: .; D: TRBD1; V: TRBV7-3; J: TRBJ1-2; DNA: TGTGCCAGCAGCTCGGGGACAGGGGACGGCTACACCTTC; CDR3: CASSSGTGDGYTF
size: .; D: .; V: TRBV2; J: TRBJ1-4; DNA: TGTGCCAGCAAGGGGGACGGGCCGGAAAAACTGTTTTTT; CDR3: CASKGDGPEKLFF
size: .; D: .; V: TRBV10-3; J: TRBJ1-2; DNA: TGTGCCACCCACCTCGGGGTAGGGAGGACCTATGGCTACACCTTC; CDR3: CATHLGVGRTYGYTF
size: .; D: .; V: TRBV30; J: TRBJ1-5; DNA: TGTGCCTGGAGCCGGGACTCGGCCCAGCCCCAGCATTTT; CDR3: CAWSRDSAQPQHF
size: .; D: TRBD1; V: TRBV6-2/TRBV6-3; J: TRBJ1-5; DNA: TGTGCCAGCAGTTTTGGGACAGCGGTTTTTTATCAGCCCCAGCATTTT; CDR3: CASSFGTAVFYQPQHF
size: .; D: .; V: TRBV28; J: TRBJ1-5; DNA: TGTGCCAGCAGCCTAGGGGGGTATAGCAATCAGCCCCAGCATTTT; CDR3: CASSLGGYSNQPQHF
size: .; D: .; V: TRBV4-1; J: TRBJ2-7; DNA: TGCGCCAGCAGCCAAGATGATCCCTACGAGCAGTACTTC; CDR3: CASSQDDPYEQYF
size: few; D: .; V: TRBV15; J: TRBJ1-3; DNA: TGTGCCACCAGCAGAGATCTGGGGGGTGTCGGAAACACCATATATTTT; CDR3: CATSRDLGGVGNTIYF